Listed below are T cell receptor beta chains from one sample, sequenced in a study of cytomegalovirus exposure and HLA in healthy donors. Clones were read by immunoSEQ multiplex PCR, and TCRdb kept only the in-frame ones, dropping some. The sample has more than 95,000 clones; about 85% are singletons. Sequences were obtained from PBMCs. The source of these receptors is a man younger than 35 in good health and CMV-seropositive. The CDR3 runs from the conserved cysteine through the conserved F or W. A D gene is named only where the DNA matches it firmly. Size is omitted from some rows. Given values are once, few, many or a class for expanded clones.

>TRBD1|TRBJ2-1|once|TRBV14
TGTGCCAGCAGCCAAACAGGGGTAGGGGCTTACAATGAGCAGTTCTTC
CASSQTGVGAYNEQFF
>NA|TRBJ1-1|NA|TRBV5-6
TGTGCCAGCAGCTTTGGGCGTCGGGGGGCATGGGACACTGAAGCTTTCTTT
CASSFGRRGAWDTEAFF
>NA|TRBJ2-2|NA|TRBV5-1
TGCGCCAGCAGCTTCCAGGGAGGCGGGGAGCTGTTTTTT
CASSFQGGGELFF
>NA|TRBJ2-7|NA|TRBV27
TGTGCCAGCAGCCTCTCCGTAGGGGGAGAGGAGTACTTC
CASSLSVGGEEYF
>TRBD1|TRBJ1-2|once|TRBV2
TGTGCCAGCAGCCCCGGACAGGGGGCCTATGGCTACACCTTC
CASSPGQGAYGYTF
>NA|TRBJ1-6|NA|TRBV6-1
TGTGCCAGCAGTGATGCAGGGGCTAGTTCACCCCTCCACTTT
CASSDAGASSPLHF
>TRBD1|TRBJ1-2|NA|TRBV5-6
TGTGCCAGCAGCCAACAGGGGGTCTATGGCTACACCTTC
CASSQQGVYGYTF
>NA|TRBJ1-3|NA|TRBV6-4
TGTGCCAGCAGCGAGAGGTCTGGAAACACCATATATTTT
CASSERSGNTIYF
>NA|TRBJ1-5|few|TRBV2
TGTGCCAGCCGGGGAGAGGCCCATCAGCCCCAGCATTTT
CASRGEAHQPQHF
>NA|TRBJ1-1|NA|TRBV18
TGTGCCAGCTCACCAGGCCGGGAGAACACTGAAGCTTTCTTT
CASSPGRENTEAFF
>NA|TRBJ2-3|NA|TRBV5-6
TGTGCCAGCAGCTTGGACTCGGCGGGGGATACGCAGTATTTT
CASSLDSAGDTQYF
>TRBD1|TRBJ1-1|NA|TRBV4-2
TGTGCCAGCAGCCAACCGGGACAGGCCGGGGCTTTCTTT
CASSQPGQAGAFF